These T cell receptor beta chains were read from a single sample in a study of persistence of HIV-infected CD4 T cells. The assay was immunoSEQ multiplex PCR, and TCRdb's table has in-frame clones only and misses some. The sample records about 43,000 clones, roughly 90% being singletons. The antigens of these receptors remain unknown. The source material was CD4+ T cells sorted from PBMCs after roughly 17-hour stimulation, sampled from a patient who received antiretroviral therapy. Source of these receptors: an adult man with HIV who was CMV-seropositive. The CDR3 runs from the conserved cysteine through the conserved F or W. The D gene is left open where the match is weak. Size is omitted from some rows. Given values are once, few, many or a class for expanded clones.

V gene	J gene	clone size	D gene	CDR3 length	CDR3 DNA	CDR3 protein
TRBV3-1/TRBV3-2	TRBJ1-5	.	.	13	TGTGCCAGCAGCTCCAGGGCCAATCAGCCCCAGCATTTT	CASSSRANQPQHF
TRBV13	TRBJ2-2	.	.	14	TGTGCCAGCAGCTTAGTCCAGGGATCCGGGGAGCTGTTTTTT	CASSLVQGSGELFF
TRBV5-1	TRBJ1-5	.	TRBD1	13	TGCGCCAGCAGTTTGACAGGGGATCAGCCCCAGCATTTT	CASSLTGDQPQHF
TRBV3-1/TRBV3-2	TRBJ2-6	.	.	18	TGTGCCAGCAGCCAAGGGAGGCAGGGGATGGCTGGGGCCAACGTCCTGACTTTC	CASSQGRQGMAGANVLTF
TRBV9	TRBJ1-5	few	.	12	TGTGCCAGCAGCCAAGTAGGGGGGCCCCAGCATTTT	CASSQVGGPQHF
TRBV5-1	TRBJ1-1	.	.	13	TGCGCCAGCAGCGCGGGGGCGAACACTGAAGCTTTCTTT	CASSAGANTEAFF
TRBV19	TRBJ1-2	once	.	14	TGTGCGGCCAAGGGCAGTAACTTTAACTATGGCTACACCTTC	CAAKGSNFNYGYTF
TRBV6-4	TRBJ1-6	once	.	14	TGTGCCAGCAGCCTGACAGCCCAGTGGTCACCCCTCCACTTT	CASSLTAQWSPLHF
TRBV10-2	TRBJ2-1	.	TRBD2	15	TGCGCCAGCGGGCCCGGGACTAGCGGGGGAAATGAGCAGTTCTTC	CASGPGTSGGNEQFF
TRBV27	TRBJ1-6	.	TRBD1	17	TGTGCCAGCAGTTCCTGGACAGGGGGATATATGGGTTCACCCCTCCACTTT	CASSSWTGGYMGSPLHF
TRBV5-1	TRBJ1-2	.	.	12	TGCGCCAGCAGCTTGAGGGCCGGTGGCTACACCTTC	CASSLRAGGYTF
TRBV7-2	TRBJ1-5	.	.	14	TGTGCCAGCAGCGCTTATACGAGCAATCAGCCCCAGCATTTT	CASSAYTSNQPQHF
TRBV28	TRBJ1-4	.	.	18	TGTGCCAGCAGTTTACCGGGCGCAGGCCTTGCAACTAATGAAAAACTGTTTTTT	CASSLPGAGLATNEKLFF
TRBV5-4	TRBJ2-4	.	TRBD1	14	TGTGCCAGCAGGATCACCGGGACAGGGGGAGGGGAGTACTTC	CASRITGTGGGEYF
TRBV2	TRBJ1-4	once	.	16	TGTGCCAGCAGGAGTAAAACGACAGCTAAAAATGAAAAACTGTTTTTT	CASRSKTTAKNEKLFF
TRBV7-9	TRBJ1-4	.	TRBD1	15	TGTGCCAGCAGACCCGGGACAGCAACTAATGAAAAACTGTTTTTT	CASRPGTATNEKLFF
TRBV4-1	TRBJ1-5	.	.	15	TGCGCCAGCAGCCAAGATCTGGGGGAGAGGCAGCCCCAGCATTTT	CASSQDLGERQPQHF
TRBV5-1	TRBJ1-2	.	.	14	TGCGCCAGCAGCTTGGGCCAGGCAAACTATGGCTACACCTTC	CASSLGQANYGYTF
TRBV6-5	TRBJ2-7	once	TRBD1	15	TGTGCCAGCAGTTACGCGACAGGGCCTTTCTACGAGCAGTACTTC	CASSYATGPFYEQYF
TRBV24-1	TRBJ2-3	.	TRBD1	16	TGTGCCACCAGTGACCCGGGACAGGGGGGAGCAGATACGCAGTATTTT	CATSDPGQGGADTQYF
TRBV28	TRBJ1-2	few	TRBD1	13	TGTGCCAGCAGTCCCACAGGGGGCGCCGACTACACCTTC	CASSPTGGADYTF
TRBV6-1	TRBJ2-2	.	TRBD1	16	TGTGCCAGCAGTGCCATCGACAGGGCTCTGACCGGGGAGCTGTTTTTT	CASSAIDRALTGELFF
TRBV9	TRBJ1-6	few	.	15	TGTGCCAGCAGCTCGGGGGGCCGAAGCAATTCACCCCTCCACTTT	CASSSGGRSNSPLHF
TRBV5-6	TRBJ2-6	.	.	15	TGTGCCAGCAGCTTGGGATTCTCTGGGGCCAACGTCCTGACTTTC	CASSLGFSGANVLTF
TRBV5-6	TRBJ1-2	once	TRBD1	14	TGTGCCAGCAGCTTGTTGGACAGGGGGTATGGCTACACCTTC	CASSLLDRGYGYTF
TRBV27	TRBJ2-7	.	.	15	TGTGCCAGCAGACCGCCCCGACAGACTTCCTACGAGCAGTACTTC	CASRPPRQTSYEQYF
TRBV27	TRBJ1-2	.	.	19	TGTGCCAGCAGTTTATGGAACCCATTACAGGGCCAGGGAGGCTATGGCTACACCTTC	CASSLWNPLQGQGGYGYTF
TRBV6-5	TRBJ1-3	.	.	14	TGTGCCAGCGCCCTTTCTTTCTCTGGAAACACCATATATTTT	CASALSFSGNTIYF
TRBV6-6	TRBJ1-1	few	TRBD1	17	TGTGCCAGCAGTCCCCTCTTCTCGACAGGGGTGAACACTGAAGCTTTCTTT	CASSPLFSTGVNTEAFF